One TCR beta chain is described in this entry. What it binds is not known. The sample originates from a study of cytomegalovirus exposure and HLA in healthy donors. The study's findings and limits: Most TCR sequences were rare, but some public TCRs occurred in many donors.

Researchers ran the PCR with 60 Vbeta and 13 Jbeta primers. Sequencing used immunoSEQ multiplex PCR; TCRdb keeps in-frame clones, though not all of them. The profile covers roughly 150,000 clones, with approximately 80% appearing a single time and about 1.5% taken by the ten largest. Unmatched junction bases numbered 5, after V lost 5 bases and J lost 4 bases. Germline V gene lookup returns CDR1 MNHNY and CDR2 SVGAGI (reference sequence). CDR3 length equals 15 residues. This TCR came from a male donor in good health and CMV-seronegative. The specimen sequenced was PBMCs. This sequence joins TRBV6-6 and TRBJ2-2, with 9 bases aligning to TRBD1. The CDR3 here is CASSNGDRATGELFF. The CDR3 region has the DNA TGTGCCAGCAGTAACGGGGACAGGGCCACCGGGGAGCTGTTTTTT.